One sample yielded the 5 T cell receptor beta chains listed below, sequenced in a study of memory CD4+ T cells and cytomegalovirus serostatus. The assay was immunoSEQ multiplex PCR, and TCRdb's table has in-frame clones only and misses some. Of 45,000 to 60,000 clones in the sample, roughly 80% were seen once. Single viable CD3+CD4+CD8-CD45RO+ cells were sorted as the memory CD4+ T cells. The specimen sequenced was memory CD4+ T cells from blood. Receptor source: an adult in good health and CMV-seropositive.

The V gene is TRBV25-1, the J gene TRBJ2-5; TRBD1 might be the D (6 bases). The CDR3 extends over 13 amino acids. With 1 base removed from V and 3 bases from J, the gap between germline ends came to 6 bases. CDR1 is MGHDK and CDR2 is SYGVNS in the germline V gene. The CDR3 sequence: CASSESGEETQYF. The DNA for the CDR3 is TGTGCCAGCAGTGAATCAGGGGAAGAGACCCAGTACTTC.

This chain joins TRBV2 and TRBJ2-3; D possibly corresponds to TRBD2 (7 bases). V shed 6 bases and J shed 4 bases, with 11 bases lying between them. The CDR3 length is 13 residues. Germline-derived CDR1 and CDR2 are SNHLY and FYNNEI. The CDR3, as DNA: TGTGCCAGCAGCCGGGGGGCCGCAGATACGCAGTATTTT. This translates into CASSRGAADTQYF.

This clone was recorded only once. The V call is TRBV5-1, the J call TRBJ2-3; D is unresolved. V lost 7 bases, J lost 2 bases, and 11 bases lay in between. This CDR3 is built from 13 residues. Germline V lookup: CDR1 SGHRS, CDR2 YFSETQ. The CDR3 bases are TGCGCCAGCCAAGGGAAAAACACAGATACGCAGTATTTT. Translated, it gives CASQGKNTDTQYF.

V and J are TRBV5-5 and TRBJ1-1; D is unresolved. The CDR3 contains 14 residues. The V end lost 0 bases, the J end lost 2 bases, and 8 bases lay between the germline ends. Germline assignment: CDR1 SGHKS and CDR2 YYEKEE (reference sequence). The CDR3 region is CASSLGLSNTEAFF. Written as DNA, the CDR3 is TGTGCCAGCAGCTTGGGCCTATCCAACACTGAAGCTTTCTTT. The variable domain in full, with the rest retrieved from reference TRBV5-5 and TRBJ1-1, is DAGVTQSPTHLIKTRGQQVTLRCSPISGHKSVSWYQQVLGQGPQFIFQYYEKEERGRGNFPDRFSARQFPNYSSELNVNALLLGDSALYLCASSLGLSNTEAFFGQGTRLTVV.

V usage is TRBV21-1 and J usage is TRBJ2-7; the table calls TRBD1, which could not be checked here. TRBV21-1 is a documented pseudogene. The CDR3 contains 16 residues. The CDR3, as DNA: TGTGCCAGCAGCAAAGAACAGGGAGTTTATGCCTACGAGCAGTACTTC. This codes for CASSKEQGVYAYEQYF.